One and the same sample provided the 13 T cell receptor beta chains below, sequenced in a study of shared clonotypes between healthy human individuals. CD8 cells classed as naive were CD45RO-negative and positively selected for CCR7, excluding terminally differentiated effector memory CD45RA+ cells. The assay was immunoSEQ multiplex PCR, and TCRdb's table has in-frame clones only and misses some. The repertoire holds around 2,100,000 clones, about 95% seen once, with around 1.2% in the top ten. Sequenced material: naive CD8+ T cells sorted from blood. The receptor set was obtained from a man younger than 35 in good health.

Worth noting for this clone: The CDR3 carries no conserved terminal phenylalanine or tryptophan, so it likely arises from a read error. The limits of the CDR3 on the DNA are not certain, so only TCRdb's listed CDR3 is given. The genes are TRBV9 and TRBJ1-2; TRBD1, the table's D call, was not compared with the DNA. The CDR3 has 14 amino acids, counting both end residues. Germline V gene sequence: CDR1 SGDLS, CDR2 YYNGEE. CDR3 protein: CASSGPGTGEPFTY.

The chain has TRBV6-6 and TRBJ2-7, with TRBD1 matching 9 bases. V shed 5 bases, J shed 5 bases, and the junction held 7 bases outside the gene matches. The CDR3 has 14 amino acids. Germline V lookup: CDR1 MNHNY, CDR2 SVGAGI (reference sequence). The CDR3 DNA reads as TGTGCCAGCAGTCTGGACAGGGGAGATGACGAGCAGTACTTC. This translates into CASSLDRGDDEQYF.

The chain combines TRBV4-1 with TRBJ2-7, with TRBD1 identical over 8 bases. Germline-derived CDR1 and CDR2 are MGHRA and YSYEKL. The CDR3 spans 14 residues. J lost 6 bases, V lost 6 bases, and 10 bases had no gene match. In DNA, the CDR3 is TGCGCCAGCAGAGACCGGACAGGGTTGGGCGAGCAGTACTTC. It encodes CASRDRTGLGEQYF.

The chain joins TRBV4-1 to TRBJ2-3; the D call may be TRBD1 or TRBD2 (7 bases each). CDR1 and CDR2 from the germline V gene are MGHRA and YSYEKL. The CDR3 has 22 residues. V lost 4 bases, J lost 3 bases, and 35 bases lay in between. The CDR3 loop reads CASSPWDSGVLAAWGRTDTQYF. CDR3 coding DNA: TGCGCCAGCAGCCCGTGGGACAGCGGGGTTCTAGCGGCCTGGGGAAGGACAGATACGCAGTATTTT.

The chain has TRBV13 and TRBJ2-1, with 11 bases fitting TRBD2. The V gene end was trimmed by 5 bases and the J gene end by 4 bases; junction bases not matched to a gene: 7. This CDR3 is built from 16 residues. Germline V gene lookup returns CDR1 PRHDT and CDR2 FYEKMQ (reference sequence). The CDR3 spells CASSRERTSGYNEQFF. The DNA of the CDR3 is TGTGCCAGCAGCCGGGAAAGGACTAGCGGGTACAATGAGCAGTTCTTC.

This chain joins TRBV14 and TRBJ2-7; D gene ambiguous. Trimming pared 4 bases from V and 0 bases from J, leaving 10 bases between. Germline CDR1 and CDR2: SGHDN and FVKESK. The CDR3 consists of 14 residues. Written as DNA, the CDR3 is TGTGCCAGCAGCCCCCAAGAAGCCTCCTACGAGCAGTACTTC. Translation: CASSPQEASYEQYF.

Remarks on this clone: At the DNA level, this CDR3 is encoded by other sequences in the same sample as well. The chain uses TRBV6-5 and TRBJ2-7; D is undetermined. Trimming stripped 2 bases from V and 6 bases from J, with 5 bases between. This CDR3 region has 11 residues. Germline CDR1 and CDR2: MNHEY and SVGAGI. The CDR3 coding sequence is TGTGCCAGCAGTTACAGTGGCGAGCAGTACTTC. The encoded protein is CASSYSGEQYF.

This clone was seen once. CDR3 loop: CASSGPPGGYTF. In DNA form, the CDR3 reads TGTGCCAGCAGCGGACCGCCTGGGGGCTACACCTTC. The chain is built from TRBV13 and TRBJ1-2; D is uncertain. The germline V and J ends were trimmed by 5 bases and 8 bases, with 12 bases remaining between them. The CDR3 extends over 12 amino acids. CDR1 is PRHDT and CDR2 is FYEKMQ in the germline V gene (reference sequence).

The chain recombines TRBV10-1 with TRBJ2-7, with unresolved D. V lost 3 bases to trimming and J lost 6 bases, with 9 bases between them. Germline V gene sequence: CDR1 WNHNN, CDR2 SYGVQD (reference sequence). The CDR3 spans 12 residues. For the CDR3, the DNA is TGCGCCAGCAGTGACAGTATATCCGAGCAGTACTTC. It translates to CASSDSISEQYF.

Here the CDR3 reads CASSSPFYNYNEQFF. The DNA of the CDR3 is TGTGCCAGCAGCTCCCCTTTCTATAATTACAATGAGCAGTTCTTC. The chain recombines TRBV7-6 with TRBJ2-1; D call uncertain. The CDR3 is made up of 15 amino acids. Germline assignment: CDR1 SGHVS and CDR2 FNYEAQ. V gave up 4 bases and J gave up 4 bases, with 14 bases separating them.

The rearrangement links TRBV2 to TRBJ1-4; perhaps TRBD1 as D (6 bases). This CDR3 comprises 16 residues. Germline V lookup: CDR1 SNHLY, CDR2 FYNNEI. V was pared by 5 bases and J by 3 bases, with 16 bases between. The CDR3 spells CASSSTTGFPNEKLFF. CDR3 DNA: TGTGCCAGCAGTTCTACTACAGGGTTTCCTAATGAAAAACTGTTTTTT.

This clone was recorded only once. The chain has TRBV5-4 and TRBJ2-7, with TRBD2 matching 7 bases. In germline, CDR1 is SGHNT, CDR2 YYREEE (reference sequence). This CDR3 is built from 14 residues. The junction had 6 bases not matched to a gene; V was cut back by 2 bases and J by 4 bases. CDR3 coding DNA: TGTGCCAGCAGCTTCCATGGCGGGGGTTACGAGCAGTACTTC. As protein: CASSFHGGGYEQYF. The whole variable domain, remainder taken from reference TRBV5-4 and TRBJ2-7, is ETGVTQSPTHLIKTRGQQVTLRCSSQSGHNTVSWYQQALGQGPQFIFQYYREEENGRGNFPPRFSGLQFPNYSSELNVNALELDDSALYLCASSFHGGGYEQYFGPGTRLTVT.

A single count supports this clone. The CDR3 here is CASSYRWDSTDTQYF. Written as DNA, the CDR3 is TGTGCCAGCAGTTACCGTTGGGACAGCACAGATACGCAGTATTTT. The chain links TRBV6-5 to TRBJ2-3; perhaps D is TRBD1 or TRBD2 (5 bases each). The CDR3 spans 15 residues. Trimming shortened V by 2 bases and J by 0 bases, and 9 bases separated the two germline ends. The germline gives CDR1 MNHEY, CDR2 SVGAGI.